Here is one TCR beta chain with its context. In its sample, this clonotype was seen many times. Its antigen has not been determined. Nothing much larger sits one base from this clone, and base qualities are not available. This entry is derived from a study of HIV-infected patients and healthy controls (dated by TCRdb to the mid-2010s). With respect to the entire study: The study tested whether deep TCR repertoire sequencing of HIV patients' small blood samples could capture immune perturbation and reconstitution. Overall study results and their limits: Processing included only sixteen HIV-infected individuals, and this was regarded by the authors as a major limit on how widely the findings apply. Both the Jaccard index and the count of highly shared sequences showed that healthy controls shared more CDR3s between individuals than HIV+ patients did. Sequencing depth was restricted by the use of whole blood, which also prevented the dynamics of distinct T-cell subpopulations from being separated. Most CMV-associated CDR3s became more frequent during therapy, although their change was not significant, whereas HIV-associated CDR3s showed a significant decrease in frequency. The observed differences in diversity could not be explained by the slight differences in age and sex profiles between the study cohorts. Alpha-beta chain pairing was not determined in the samples. Significantly different mean usage between HIV-infected patients and controls was observed for eight alpha and eight beta V genes. HIV-infected repertoires had significantly higher mean Gini indices than controls, possibly reflecting oligoclonality. Healthy control repertoires showed roughly threefold more distinct CDR3s and higher Shannon diversity than untreated HIV+ repertoires. Alpha-chain CDR3s from MAIT cells appeared at high frequency in healthy controls but were severely depleted in HIV+ repertoires. In HIV-infected patients, the apparent post-therapy recovery of the Gini index was not replicated in size-matched repertoire data. HLA typing of donors was not performed in the study. Unequal numbers of distinct sequences between patients and controls complicated comparisons, and size-matching overweighted rare events from HIV-infected data.

Using SuperScript III with primers targeting the alpha and beta constant regions, around 500 ng of RNA was reverse transcribed. Separate alpha and beta chain libraries were generated by chain-specific third strand synthesis with multiplexing indices. The protocol used a single primer pair to amplify all rearrangements within a chain, which avoided primer bias, and attached molecular barcodes to each cDNA molecule. T4 RNA Ligase 1 joined purified cDNA to a 5' RACE adapter that carried a random hexamer and the SP2 sequencing primer site. The authors primed second strand synthesis from the SP2 site with Phusion polymerase and used slow temperature ramps to favor optimal annealing. Two random hexamer sequences, both added before amplification and joined together, made up the 12-nucleotide barcode of each molecule. A brief initial PCR introduced P5 and P7 adapter elements together with a second index, and a roughly 20-cycle amplification PCR using P5s and P7 primers was subsequently performed. In total the libraries went through roughly 30 PCR cycles, after which the libraries were quantified on a Qubit, sized on a Bioanalyzer, and diluted to approximately 4.2 nM. Sequencing of the normalized libraries was performed on an Illumina MiSeq with 2 x 250 paired-end kits. Reverse transcription reactions were cleaned up on MinElute columns and eluted into around 10 ul Tris-Cl. The adapter ligations were run for approximately 23 hours at 16 degrees C, and AMPure XP beads at a 1:1 ratio were afterwards used to clean them. Concerning the study's data processing: Demultiplexed FASTQ files were processed with a modified Decombinator by which V, J, insert and barcode information was output. Any sequence that shared a barcode yet differed from the dominant sequence was discarded as an error, and the number of original cDNA molecules was estimated by counting barcodes clustered at Levenshtein distance 3. Downstream analyses used R packages ineq, vegan, igraph and RCytoscape, with IMGT nomenclature and CDR3 definitions. V gene usage was calculated across distinct sequences, with every TCR tallied a single time to avoid skew from clonal expansion. Whenever two unique CDR3 amino acid sequences within a donor differed by a single Levenshtein edit, similarity networks linked them. Published HIV-specific CDR3s (just under 95 alpha, 550 to 850 beta) and CMV-specific CDR3s (roughly 14 alpha, a few hundred beta) were assembled and queried against the repertoires. Random subsampling to size-matched repertoires demonstrated that the decreased diversity in patients did not result from their lower sequence numbers. TCRdb trimmed the raw reads at Q25, called clones with MiXCR and kept productive beta chains. CDR3 protein sequences are deduplicated, and each keeps its most common genes and DNA. TCRdb's processing, not the study's, gives the V and J calls here. The table for this sample lists about 15,000 distinct CDR3 sequences; about 5% of them were counted only once. The ten largest clones represent roughly 2% of the sample.

Whole blood was used without fractionating the cells, so the repertoire represented all peripheral T cells without sorting. About 10 uninfected healthy donors were sampled as controls, a few of whom were sampled twice approximately 3 months apart. For RNA extraction, a 2.5 ml sample of peripheral blood was drawn into Tempus tubes. Residual genomic DNA was removed with the TURBO-DNase kit and globin mRNA was depleted with GLOBINclear. The CDR3 covers 14 residues, taking in both the cysteine and the phenylalanine. The DNA shown is the 42-base CDR3, in frame from base 1. V sheds 5 bases and J sheds 4 bases, leaving 12 bases between their ends. The germline V gene (reference sequence) provides CDR1 SEHNR and CDR2 FQNEAQ.

This clonotype was obtained from an adult in good health. Material: blood. The chain joins TRBV7-9 to TRBJ1-5; the best D guess is TRBD1, with 6 bases matching. The CDR3 loop reads CASSPEGGNQPQHF. At the DNA level, the sequence is TGTGCCAGCAGCCCCGAAGGGGGGAATCAGCCCCAGCATTTT.